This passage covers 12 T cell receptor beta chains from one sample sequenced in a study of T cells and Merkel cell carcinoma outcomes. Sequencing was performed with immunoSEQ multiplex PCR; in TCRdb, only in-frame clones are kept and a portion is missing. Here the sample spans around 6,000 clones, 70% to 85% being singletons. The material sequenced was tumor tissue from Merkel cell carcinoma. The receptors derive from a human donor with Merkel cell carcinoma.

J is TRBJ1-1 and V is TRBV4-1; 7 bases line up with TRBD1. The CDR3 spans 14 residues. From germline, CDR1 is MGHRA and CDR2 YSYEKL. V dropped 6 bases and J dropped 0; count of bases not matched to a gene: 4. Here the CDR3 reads CASSRDSLNTEAFF. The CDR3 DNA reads TGCGCCAGCAGTCGGGACAGCTTGAACACTGAAGCTTTCTTT.

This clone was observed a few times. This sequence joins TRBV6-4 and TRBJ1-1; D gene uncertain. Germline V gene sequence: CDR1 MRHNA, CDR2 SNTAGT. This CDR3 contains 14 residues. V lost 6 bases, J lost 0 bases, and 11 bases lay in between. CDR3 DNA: TGTGCCAGCAGGGCTTCATACATGAACACTGAAGCTTTCTTT. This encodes CASRASYMNTEAFF.

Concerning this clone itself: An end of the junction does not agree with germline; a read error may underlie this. The chain's CDR3 is CTSTPTGNHGYTF. Here the CDR3 DNA reads TGTACCAGCACGCCAACAGGGAACCATGGCTACACCTTC. The chain employs TRBV2 and TRBJ1-2; weak D call: TRBD1 (6 bases). This CDR3 is built from 13 residues. The V gene's germline CDR1 is SNHLY and CDR2 FYNNEI.

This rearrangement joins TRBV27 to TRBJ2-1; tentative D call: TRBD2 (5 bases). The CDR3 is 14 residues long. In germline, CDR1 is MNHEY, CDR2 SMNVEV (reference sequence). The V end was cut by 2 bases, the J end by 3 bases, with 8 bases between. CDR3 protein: CASSLQRHYNEQFF. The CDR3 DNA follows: TGTGCCAGCAGTTTACAGCGGCACTACAATGAGCAGTTCTTC.

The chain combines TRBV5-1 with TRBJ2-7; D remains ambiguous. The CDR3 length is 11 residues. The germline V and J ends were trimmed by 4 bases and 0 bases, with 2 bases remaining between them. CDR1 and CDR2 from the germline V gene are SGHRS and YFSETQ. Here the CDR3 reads CASSPSYEQYF. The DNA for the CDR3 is TGCGCCAGCAGCCCCTCCTACGAGCAGTACTTC.

Written as DNA, the CDR3 is TGTGCCAGCAGTTTAAGAACAGGCAGCAATCAGCCCCAGCATTTT. Translation: CASSLRTGSNQPQHF. This chain links TRBV27 with TRBJ1-5, with D possibly being TRBD1 (5 bases). The CDR3 length is 15 residues. V lost 2 bases to trimming and J lost 1 base, with 9 bases between them. In germline, CDR1 is MNHEY, CDR2 SMNVEV (reference sequence).

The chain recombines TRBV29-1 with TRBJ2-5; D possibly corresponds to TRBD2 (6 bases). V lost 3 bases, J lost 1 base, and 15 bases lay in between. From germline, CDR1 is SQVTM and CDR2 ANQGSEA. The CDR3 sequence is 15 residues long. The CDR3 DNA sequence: TGCAGCGTTGACGGCGGGGCAATCGCCCAAGAGACCCAGTACTTC. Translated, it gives CSVDGGAIAQETQYF.

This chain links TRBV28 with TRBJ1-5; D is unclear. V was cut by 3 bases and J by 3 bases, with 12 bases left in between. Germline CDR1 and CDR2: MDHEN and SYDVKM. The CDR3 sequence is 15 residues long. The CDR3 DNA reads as TGTGCCAGCAGTTTCGGACCGTCACTCAATCAGCCCCAGCATTTT. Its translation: CASSFGPSLNQPQHF.

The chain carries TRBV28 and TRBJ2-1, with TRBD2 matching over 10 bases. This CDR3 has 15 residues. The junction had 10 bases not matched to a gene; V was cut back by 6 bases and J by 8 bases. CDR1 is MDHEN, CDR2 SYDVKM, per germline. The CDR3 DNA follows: TGTGCCAGCAGCCGAGGGCTAGCGGGAGTATATGAGCAGTTCTTC. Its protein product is CASSRGLAGVYEQFF.

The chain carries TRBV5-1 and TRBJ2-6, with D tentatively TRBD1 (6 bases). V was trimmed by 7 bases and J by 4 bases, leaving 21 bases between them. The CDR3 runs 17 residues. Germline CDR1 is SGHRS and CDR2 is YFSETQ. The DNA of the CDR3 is TGCGCCAGCGGACACTTTATGGGGGCAAGCGGGGCCAACGTCCTGACTTTC. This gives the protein CASGHFMGASGANVLTF.

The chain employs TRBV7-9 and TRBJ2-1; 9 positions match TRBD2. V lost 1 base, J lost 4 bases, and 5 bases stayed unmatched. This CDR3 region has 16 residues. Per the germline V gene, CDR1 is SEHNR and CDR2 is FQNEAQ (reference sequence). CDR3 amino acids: CASSLGTLAGYNEQFF. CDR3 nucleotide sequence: TGTGCCAGCAGCTTAGGGACACTAGCGGGTTACAATGAGCAGTTCTTC.

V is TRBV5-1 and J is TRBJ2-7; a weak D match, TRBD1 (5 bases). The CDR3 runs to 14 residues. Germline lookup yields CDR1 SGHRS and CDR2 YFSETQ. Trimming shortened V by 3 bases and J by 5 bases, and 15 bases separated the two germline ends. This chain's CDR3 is CASSSQGIGDEQYF. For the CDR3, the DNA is TGCGCCAGCAGCTCTCAGGGCATTGGTGACGAGCAGTACTTC.